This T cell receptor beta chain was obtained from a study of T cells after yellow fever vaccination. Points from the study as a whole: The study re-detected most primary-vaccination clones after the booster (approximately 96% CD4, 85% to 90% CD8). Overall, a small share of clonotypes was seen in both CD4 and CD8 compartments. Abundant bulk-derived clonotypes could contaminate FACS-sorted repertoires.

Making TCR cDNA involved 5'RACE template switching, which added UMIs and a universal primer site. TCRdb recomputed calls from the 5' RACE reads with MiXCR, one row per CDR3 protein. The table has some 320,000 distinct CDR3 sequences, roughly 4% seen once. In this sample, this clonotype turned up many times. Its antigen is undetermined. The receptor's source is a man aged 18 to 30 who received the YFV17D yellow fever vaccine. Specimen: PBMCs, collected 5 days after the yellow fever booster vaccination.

As DNA, the CDR3 is TGCGCCAGCAGCCAAGAAGGAGAGGGGTGGGAGACCCAGTACTTC. It specifies CASSQEGEGWETQYF. This chain connects TRBV4-3 to TRBJ2-5; D possibly uses TRBD1 or TRBD2 (5 bases each). Trimming shortened V by 0 bases and J by 5 bases, and 13 bases separated the two germline ends. CDR1 and CDR2 from the germline V gene are LGHNA and YSLEER. The CDR3 has 15 residues.